Described below is a single TCR beta chain sequence and its context. Antigen unknown. With a J-beta primer mix and a sample-barcoded 5' primer, a second PCR ran about 7 to 12 cycles. TCRdb used MiXCR to reprocess the 5' RACE reads, holding one entry per CDR3 protein. In the table there are hundreds of thousands of distinct CDR3 sequences, more than 55% of which are singletons. The source of the sample is a study of blood T cells in healthy people across ages. Study-wide context: Template switching picked up about one barcoded beta molecule for each two T cells.

Study outcomes and limitations: Older age coincided with a roughly linear decline in TCR beta diversity per million T cells. The study found more naive CD4+ cells and higher diversity in long-lived than aged donors.

The sample was blood. This TCR was sampled from a man between 35 and 55 years old in good health.

The CDR3 nucleotides read TGTGCCACCCCCCGGAAAGGAGGGCGTTGGAATGAGCAGTTCTTC. It is translated as CATPRKGGRWNEQFF. This chain uses TRBV2 with TRBJ2-1; perhaps TRBD2 as D (6 bases). The CDR3 runs 15 residues. Trimming took 10 bases from V and 7 from J, leaving 23 bases between them. Germline V CDR1 and CDR2: SNHLY, FYNNEI.